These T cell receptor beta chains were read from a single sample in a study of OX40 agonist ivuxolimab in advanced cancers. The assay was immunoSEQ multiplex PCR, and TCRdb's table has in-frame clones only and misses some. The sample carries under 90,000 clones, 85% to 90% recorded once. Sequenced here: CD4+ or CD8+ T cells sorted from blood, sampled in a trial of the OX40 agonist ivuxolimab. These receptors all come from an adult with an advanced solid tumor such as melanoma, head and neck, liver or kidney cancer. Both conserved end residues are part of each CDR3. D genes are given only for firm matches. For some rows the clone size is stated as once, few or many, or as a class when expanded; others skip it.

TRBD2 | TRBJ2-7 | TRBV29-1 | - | TGCAGCGTTGTGACTAGCGGGGGGACTCAGCAGTACTTC | CSVVTSGGTQQYF
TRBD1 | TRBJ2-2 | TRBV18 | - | TGTGCCAGCTCCCGCGACAGGGGGTCGGACACCGGGGAGCTGTTTTTT | CASSRDRGSDTGELFF
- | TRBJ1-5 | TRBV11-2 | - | TGTGCCAGCAGCTTAGACAATCAGCCCCAGCATTTT | CASSLDNQPQHF
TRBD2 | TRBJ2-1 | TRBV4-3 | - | TGCGCCAGCAGCCAAGAGGCGGCTAGCGGGAGTGGGAATGAGCAGTTCTTC | CASSQEAASGSGNEQFF
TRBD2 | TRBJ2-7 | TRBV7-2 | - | TGTGCCAGCAGGTTAGCGGGAGGCTCCTACGAGCAGTACTTC | CASRLAGGSYEQYF
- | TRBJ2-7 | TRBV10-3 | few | TGTGCCATCAGTGTGGACGCGGCCTACGAGCAGTACTTC | CAISVDAAYEQYF
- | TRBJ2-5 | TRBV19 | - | TGTGCCAGTAAGGGGCGGGCAGGGGAATCTGGGACCCAGTACTTC | CASKGRAGESGTQYF
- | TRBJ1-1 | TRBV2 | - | TGTGCCAGCAGTGAAGGGGGGCTCATGAACACTGAAGCTTTCTTT | CASSEGGLMNTEAFF
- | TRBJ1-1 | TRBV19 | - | TGTGCCAGTAGTATCGCCCTTGGGAACACTGAAGCTTTCTTT | CASSIALGNTEAFF
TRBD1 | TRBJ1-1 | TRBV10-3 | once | TGTGCCATCAGACCGACAGGGCAGATTACTGAAGCTTTCTTT | CAIRPTGQITEAFF
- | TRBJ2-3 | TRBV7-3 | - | TGTGCCAGCAGCTTAACAGGGGCTTATACGGCAGATACGCAGTATTTT | CASSLTGAYTADTQYF
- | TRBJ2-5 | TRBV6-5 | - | TGTGCCAGCAGGTGGGGGCCAAAGGAGACCCAGTACTTC | CASRWGPKETQYF
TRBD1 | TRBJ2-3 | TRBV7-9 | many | TGTGCCAGCAGCGACAGGGGCCCAGATACGCAGTATTTT | CASSDRGPDTQYF
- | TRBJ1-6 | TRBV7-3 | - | TGTGCCAGCAGCTTAACTAGGAGGTTTTTGAGTAATTCACCCCTCCACTTT | CASSLTRRFLSNSPLHF
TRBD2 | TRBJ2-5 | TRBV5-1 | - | TGCGCCAGCAGCCCACTTCCTAGCGGGGGGGCGGAGACCCAGTACTTC | CASSPLPSGGAETQYF
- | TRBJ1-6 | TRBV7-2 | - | TGTGCCAGCAGCGACATCCGGGCCACAACGGGTTCACCCCTCCACTTT | CASSDIRATTGSPLHF
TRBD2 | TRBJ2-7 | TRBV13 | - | TGTGCCAGCAGCGCGTCACCTAGCGGGGGGACCTACGAGCAGTACTTC | CASSASPSGGTYEQYF
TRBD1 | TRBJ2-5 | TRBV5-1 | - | TGCGCCAGCAGCGGACCGGGACAGGGGGCGAAGACCCAGTACTTC | CASSGPGQGAKTQYF
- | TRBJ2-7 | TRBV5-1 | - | TGCGCCAGCAGCCCCGGGACGGAGGGATACGAGCAGTACTTC | CASSPGTEGYEQYF
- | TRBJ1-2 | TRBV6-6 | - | TGTGCCAGCAGTTACTCGCGGCACGACTATGGCTACACCTTC | CASSYSRHDYGYTF
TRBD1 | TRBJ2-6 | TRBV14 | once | TGTGCCAGCAGCCAAGATAGGCAGGGGGCCCCTAGAACTTTC | CASSQDRQGAPRTF
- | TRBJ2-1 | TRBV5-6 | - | TGTGCCAGCAGCTTGGGCGGAGGAGACTCCTACAATGAGCAGTTCTTC | CASSLGGGDSYNEQFF
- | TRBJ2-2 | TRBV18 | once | TGTGCCAGCTCACCACCAACAGGATTAGGGACGGACACCGGGGAGCTGTTTTTT | CASSPPTGLGTDTGELFF
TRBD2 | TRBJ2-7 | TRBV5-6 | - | TGTGCCAGCAGCACGGACGGTTGGGCTAGCGGAGGATACGAGCAGTACTTC | CASSTDGWASGGYEQYF